This TCR beta chain was documented in a study of cytomegalovirus exposure and HLA in healthy donors. The study, taken as a whole, reports: Using the classifier, cytomegalovirus status was reportedly diagnosed with high specificity and sensitivity.

Many counts were recorded for this clone. The target antigen is unknown. The CDR3 has 17 amino acids. This table comes from immunoSEQ multiplex PCR, and its TCRdb copy is limited to in-frame clones, with some not included. The sample yields around 150,000 clones, 70% to 90% seen once. Input material: PBMCs. The sequence came from a woman in her twenties or thirties in good health and CMV-seronegative. This chain uses TRBV21-1 with TRBJ2-7; the DNA was not used to check the table's D call, TRBD2. TRBV21-1 is marked as a pseudogene. CDR3 nucleotides: TGTGCCAGCAGCAAAGGAGGGACTAGCGGACCTTCCTACGAGCAGTACTTC. It encodes CASSKGGTSGPSYEQYF.